The clone carrying this TCR beta chain was counted only a few times. Its target is not known. This sample was taken from a study of cytomegalovirus exposure and HLA in healthy donors. The primer mix had 60 Vbeta and 13 Jbeta primers. The method was immunoSEQ multiplex PCR; TCRdb's version includes in-frame clones alone and lacks a portion of them. The sample shows fewer than 50,000 clones, around three fifths of them seen only once. Regarding the study as a whole: Among the most significant clusters, several appeared linked to common viral pathogens in a later analysis.

The sample comprised PBMCs. The TCR originated in a man aged 45-65 years in good health and CMV-seropositive.

In nucleotides, the CDR3 is TGTGCCAGCAGAGGGGGAGGGGCCGGCACTGAAGCTTTCTTT. It translates to CASRGGGAGTEAFF. V is TRBV6-1 and J is TRBJ1-1; TRBD1 might be the D (6 bases). The CDR3 sequence is 14 residues long. Germline CDR1 and CDR2: MNHNS and SASEGT. Trimming stripped 6 bases from V and 4 bases from J, with 15 bases between.